Sequencing of this T cell receptor (beta chain) was carried out in a study of tumor-infiltrating lymphocytes in oesophageal squamous cell carcinoma. CDR1 is SGHTA, CDR2 FQGNSA, per germline. After removal of 5 bases from V and 8 bases from J, the junction contained 6 bases not matched to a gene. The CDR3 runs to 13 residues. TCRdb called the PCR reads again in MiXCR, with one record for every CDR3 protein. The sample carries approximately 9,500 distinct CDR3 sequences, roughly three fifths recorded once. By share, this clonotype counts as large (0.1 to 1%). The genes are TRBV7-2 and TRBJ2-1, with TRBD2 matching over 7 bases. The clonotype originates from a female donor with esophageal squamous cell carcinoma. The sample taken for sequencing was esophageal tumor tissue. CDR3 sequence (DNA): TGTGCCAGCAGCACCGGACTAGACTATGAGCAGTTCTTC. Its protein is CASSTGLDYEQFF.